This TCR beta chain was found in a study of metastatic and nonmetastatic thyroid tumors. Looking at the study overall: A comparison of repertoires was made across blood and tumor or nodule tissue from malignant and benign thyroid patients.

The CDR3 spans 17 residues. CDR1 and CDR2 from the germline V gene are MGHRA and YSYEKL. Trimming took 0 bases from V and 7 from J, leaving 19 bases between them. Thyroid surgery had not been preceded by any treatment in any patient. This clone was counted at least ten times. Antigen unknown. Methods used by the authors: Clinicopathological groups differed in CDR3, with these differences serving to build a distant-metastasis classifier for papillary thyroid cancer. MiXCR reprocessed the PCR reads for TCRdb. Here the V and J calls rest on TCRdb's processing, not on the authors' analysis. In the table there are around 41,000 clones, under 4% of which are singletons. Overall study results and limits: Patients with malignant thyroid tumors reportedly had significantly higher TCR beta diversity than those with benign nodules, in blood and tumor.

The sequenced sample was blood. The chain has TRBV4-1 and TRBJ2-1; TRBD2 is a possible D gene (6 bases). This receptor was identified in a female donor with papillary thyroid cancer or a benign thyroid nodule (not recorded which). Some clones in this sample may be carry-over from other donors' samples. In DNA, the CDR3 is TGCGCCAGCAGCCAAGATCTACTAGCTCGGGTGTTTAATGAGCAGTTCTTC. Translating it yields CASSQDLLARVFNEQFF.